This TCR beta chain was captured by sequencing in a study of a mutant IDH1 vaccine in newly diagnosed glioma. Study context: Treated patients, averaging 40.4 years, were approximately 60% male and roughly 38% female. Most patients had radiochemotherapy with temozolomide before enrollment; others had one alone.

Trimming pared 3 bases from V and 2 bases from J, leaving 11 bases between. The germline V gene has CDR1 WSHSY and CDR2 SAAADI. The CDR3 extends over 15 amino acids. The assay was immunoSEQ multiplex PCR, and TCRdb's table has in-frame clones only and misses some. The repertoire has 20,000 to 25,000 clones, around 85% of them found once; the top ten carry roughly 5%. Time point indicated: baseline, week 1 (first vaccination visit). Noted treatment: pre-vaccination baseline after standard-of-care therapy. V usage is TRBV10-2 and J usage is TRBJ1-5; TRBD1 might be the D (6 bases). Sequenced here: PBMCs, sampled from a glioma patient treated with radiotherapy, temozolomide or both. This TCR came from a man aged 35-49 years with glioma. The CDR3 coding sequence is TGCGCCAGCAGTGAACAGGGTTATGGCAATCAGCCCCAGCATTTT. The encoded protein is CASSEQGYGNQPQHF.